What follows are 2 T cell receptor beta chains derived from one specimen sequenced in a study of blood T cell repertoires in COVID-19. The data were produced by immunoSEQ multiplex PCR, yet TCRdb's version contains in-frame clones alone and is incomplete. The sample consists of 95,000 to 150,000 clones, 82% of them appearing once. Material for sequencing was peripheral blood. The origin of the receptors is an older woman with acute or convalescent COVID-19.

The chain links TRBV28 to TRBJ1-2, with a weak D call TRBD1 (6 bases). This CDR3 has 15 amino acids. Trimming removed 8 bases from V and 5 bases from J, with 21 bases in between. Germline V gene sequence: CDR1 MDHEN, CDR2 SYDVKM. The CDR3: CASSTSDSGPYGYTF. The CDR3 DNA reads as TGTGCCAGCTCTACTTCGGACAGTGGACCTTATGGCTACACCTTC.

This chain joins TRBV5-1 and TRBJ1-1; D is unresolved. This CDR3 spans 13 amino acids. V gave up 1 base and J gave up 4 bases, with 8 bases separating them. CDR1 is SGHRS, CDR2 YFSETQ, per germline. The CDR3 region is CASSLSVSTEAFF. The CDR3 DNA is TGCGCCAGCAGCTTGTCAGTATCCACTGAAGCTTTCTTT.